The rows below give T cell receptor beta chains drawn from one sample of a study of T cell changes during pregnancy in multiple sclerosis. Measured with immunoSEQ multiplex PCR; TCRdb has only the in-frame clones, and not every one. In the table there are fewer than 85,000 clones, over 90% of which are singletons. Sequenced here: peripheral blood, sampled in the third trimester of pregnancy. The receptors derive from a female donor with multiple sclerosis, enrolled in a pregnancy study. The CDR3 runs from the conserved cysteine through the conserved F or W.

V gene	J gene	CDR3 protein
TRBV11-2	TRBJ2-1	CASSNPSGGSNEQFF
TRBV29-1	TRBJ1-1	CSVVGTENTEAFF
TRBV6-5	TRBJ1-5	CASSSDRVGQPQHF
TRBV10-3	TRBJ2-1	CAISGGGNSYNEQFF
TRBV7-9	TRBJ2-7	CASSHDSLSEQYF
TRBV9	TRBJ2-3	CASSPRQGLTDTQYF
TRBV4-2	TRBJ2-3	CASSQGQSSTDTQYF
TRBV5-1	TRBJ2-5	CASQPGGAKETQYF
TRBV9	TRBJ1-6	CASSTIFRGSPLHF
TRBV5-1	TRBJ2-1	CASSLASPNEQFF
TRBV2	TRBJ2-3	CASSNGITDTQYF
TRBV6-1	TRBJ1-6	CASSEVMGHSSYNSPLHF
TRBV6-4	TRBJ2-3	CASSAGTGGVTDTQYF
TRBV7-3	TRBJ2-5	CASSLTGGTSPPETQYF